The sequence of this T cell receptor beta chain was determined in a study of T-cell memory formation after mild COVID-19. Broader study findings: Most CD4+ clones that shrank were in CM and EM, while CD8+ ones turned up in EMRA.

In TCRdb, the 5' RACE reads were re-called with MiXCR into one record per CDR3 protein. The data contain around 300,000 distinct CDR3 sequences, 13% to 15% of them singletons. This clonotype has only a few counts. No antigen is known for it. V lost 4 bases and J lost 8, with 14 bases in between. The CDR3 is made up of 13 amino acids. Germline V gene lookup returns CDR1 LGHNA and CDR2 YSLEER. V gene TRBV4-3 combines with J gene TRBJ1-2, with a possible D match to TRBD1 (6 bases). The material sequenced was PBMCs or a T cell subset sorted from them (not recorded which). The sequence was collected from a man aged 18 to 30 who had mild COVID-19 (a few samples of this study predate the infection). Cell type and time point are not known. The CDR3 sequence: CASSRRTGYGYTF. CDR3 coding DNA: TGCGCCAGCAGCCGACGAACAGGGTACGGCTACACCTTC.